This TCR beta chain was identified during a study of T-cell memory formation after mild COVID-19. Turning to the study itself: Clustering of TCRs was largely donor specific. Notes on the study in general: CD4+ bias marked clones expanding day 15 to 37, unlike balanced contracting clones. Pre-infection memory held some responding clones, suggesting pre-existing cross-reactive T cells responded.

Germline CDR1 is SGHRS and CDR2 is YFSETQ. Trimming took off 1 base at V and 3 bases at J, with 11 bases between the two ends. The CDR3 loop spans 14 amino acids. As concerns this clonotype: No antigen is known for it.

After 5'RACE with constant-segment primers, TCR alpha and TCR beta cDNA libraries carrying sample barcodes and UMIs were obtained. TCRdb reprocessed the 5' RACE reads with MiXCR, giving one entry per CDR3 protein. The data contain roughly 450,000 distinct CDR3 sequences, 15% to 20% of them singletons. The specimen was PBMCs or a T cell subset sorted from them (not recorded which). The origin of this receptor is an adult woman who had mild COVID-19 (a few samples of this study predate the infection). Cell type and time point are not known. The V and J genes are TRBV5-1 and TRBJ2-7; no definite D call. The DNA of the CDR3 is TGCGCCAGCAGCTTGCCCCGAGGAGACTACGAGCAGTACTTC. Translation: CASSLPRGDYEQYF.